The T cell receptor beta chain under discussion was sequenced for a study of cytomegalovirus exposure and HLA in healthy donors. This clone came up a few times. With 5 bases removed from V and 6 bases from J, the gap between germline ends came to 11 bases. Germline assignment: CDR1 LNHDA and CDR2 SQIVND (reference sequence). The CDR3 totals 13 residues. 13 Jbeta primers and 60 Vbeta primers were used for the PCR. Assay: immunoSEQ multiplex PCR; the TCRdb copy retains only in-frame clones and omits some. This table has 100,000 to 150,000 clones, about 11% appearing once. The sequenced material came from PBMCs. The chain carries TRBV19 and TRBJ1-5, with a weak D call TRBD1 (5 bases). The sequence was obtained from a woman aged 18-29 years in good health and CMV-seropositive. CDR3 loop: CASSAGGFQPQHF. CDR3 DNA: TGTGCCAGTAGTGCGGGGGGGTTTCAGCCCCAGCATTTT.